A selection of T cell receptor beta chains follows, all from one sample in a study of shared clonotypes between healthy human individuals. Clones were sequenced by immunoSEQ multiplex PCR, and TCRdb holds only the in-frame ones, with some missing. This sample has fewer than 700,000 clones; 90% to 95% occur once, and the top ten carry around 0.11%. The sequencing sample was made of naive CD8+ T cells sorted from blood. All receptors come from a woman in her 30s in good health. Both conserved end residues are part of each CDR3. Fields, in order: V gene, J gene, D gene, clone size, CDR3 protein, CDR3 DNA. A D gene is named only where the DNA matches it firmly. Rows give clone size only sometimes, using once, few, many, or a class for an expanded clone.

V gene: TRBV6-5
J gene: TRBJ2-6
D gene: .
clone size: .
CDR3 protein: CASTGAGANVLTF
CDR3 DNA: TGTGCCAGCACGGGGGCTGGGGCCAACGTCCTGACTTTC

V gene: TRBV2
J gene: TRBJ2-7
D gene: .
clone size: .
CDR3 protein: CASRDTRSSYEQYF
CDR3 DNA: TGTGCCTCCAGGGACACCAGGAGCTCCTACGAGCAGTACTTC

V gene: TRBV6-1
J gene: TRBJ2-7
D gene: TRBD2
clone size: .
CDR3 protein: CASSVSGRAYEQYF
CDR3 DNA: TGTGCCAGCAGTGTTAGCGGGAGGGCCTACGAGCAGTACTTC

V gene: TRBV6-5
J gene: TRBJ2-3
D gene: TRBD1
clone size: .
CDR3 protein: CASSYANNRGDTQYF
CDR3 DNA: TGTGCCAGCAGTTACGCCAACAACAGGGGGGATACGCAGTATTTT

V gene: TRBV30
J gene: TRBJ2-1
D gene: .
clone size: .
CDR3 protein: CAWIEGAYNEQFF
CDR3 DNA: TGTGCCTGGATTGAGGGGGCCTACAATGAGCAGTTCTTC

V gene: TRBV5-1
J gene: TRBJ2-1
D gene: .
clone size: .
CDR3 protein: CASSFDRSPANEQFF
CDR3 DNA: TGCGCCAGCAGCTTTGACAGGTCCCCCGCCAATGAGCAGTTCTTC

V gene: TRBV14
J gene: TRBJ2-7
D gene: .
clone size: .
CDR3 protein: CASSQVNYEQYF
CDR3 DNA: TGTGCCAGCAGCCAAGTGAACTACGAGCAGTACTTC

V gene: TRBV7-2
J gene: TRBJ2-3
D gene: .
clone size: .
CDR3 protein: CASSFQDGSVNTDTQYF
CDR3 DNA: TGTGCCAGCAGCTTCCAGGACGGGAGTGTAAACACAGATACGCAGTATTTT

V gene: TRBV19
J gene: TRBJ2-7
D gene: TRBD1
clone size: .
CDR3 protein: CASSIVGTGSDEQYF
CDR3 DNA: TGTGCCAGTAGTATAGTGGGGACAGGGAGCGACGAGCAGTACTTC

V gene: TRBV27
J gene: TRBJ2-7
D gene: .
clone size: .
CDR3 protein: CASSMASDFSYEQYF
CDR3 DNA: TGTGCCAGCAGTATGGCTTCGGATTTCTCCTACGAGCAGTACTTC

V gene: TRBV27
J gene: TRBJ2-3
D gene: TRBD2
clone size: .
CDR3 protein: CASSPRTRSTDTQYF
CDR3 DNA: TGTGCCAGCAGTCCGAGGACTAGGAGCACAGATACGCAGTATTTT

V gene: TRBV29-1
J gene: TRBJ1-1
D gene: .
clone size: .
CDR3 protein: CSVARGGTEAFF
CDR3 DNA: TGCAGCGTGGCCCGGGGGGGAACTGAAGCTTTCTTT

V gene: TRBV28
J gene: TRBJ1-1
D gene: .
clone size: .
CDR3 protein: CASSFSSTMDGGWNTEAFF
CDR3 DNA: TGTGCCAGCAGTTTTAGTAGCACTATGGACGGAGGATGGAACACTGAAGCTTTCTTT

V gene: TRBV7-9
J gene: TRBJ2-7
D gene: .
clone size: .
CDR3 protein: CASSLGTTVAYEQYF
CDR3 DNA: TGTGCCAGCAGCTTAGGGACGACAGTCGCCTACGAGCAGTACTTC

V gene: TRBV10-3
J gene: TRBJ1-1
D gene: TRBD1
clone size: .
CDR3 protein: CAIRDPDRGEAFF
CDR3 DNA: TGTGCCATCAGGGATCCGGACAGGGGAGAAGCTTTCTTT

V gene: TRBV4-1
J gene: TRBJ2-7
D gene: .
clone size: .
CDR3 protein: CASSQAGYEQYF
CDR3 DNA: TGCGCCAGCAGCCAAGCTGGGTACGAGCAGTACTTC

V gene: TRBV29-1
J gene: TRBJ2-7
D gene: .
clone size: .
CDR3 protein: CSVDAEILGEQYF
CDR3 DNA: TGCAGCGTTGATGCGGAAATCCTAGGCGAGCAGTACTTC

V gene: TRBV6-1
J gene: TRBJ1-1
D gene: TRBD1
clone size: .
CDR3 protein: CASSELAGGNTEAFF
CDR3 DNA: TGTGCCAGCAGTGAATTGGCAGGGGGCAACACTGAAGCTTTCTTT

V gene: TRBV9
J gene: TRBJ2-1
D gene: .
clone size: .
CDR3 protein: CASSATRSSYNEQFF
CDR3 DNA: TGTGCCAGCAGCGCTACCCGGAGCTCCTACAATGAGCAGTTCTTC

V gene: TRBV10-3
J gene: TRBJ2-1
D gene: TRBD1
clone size: .
CDR3 protein: CAISEPRTGDNEQFF
CDR3 DNA: TGTGCCATCAGTGAGCCCAGGACAGGTGACAATGAGCAGTTCTTC

V gene: TRBV5-1
J gene: TRBJ2-7
D gene: .
clone size: .
CDR3 protein: CASSLDLAITYEQYF
CDR3 DNA: TGCGCCAGCAGCTTGGATCTAGCGATTACCTACGAGCAGTACTTC

V gene: TRBV7-9
J gene: TRBJ2-7
D gene: .
clone size: .
CDR3 protein: CASSSPGGPYEQYF
CDR3 DNA: TGTGCCAGCAGCTCCCCCGGCGGACCCTACGAGCAGTACTTC

V gene: TRBV11-2
J gene: TRBJ2-5
D gene: TRBD2
clone size: .
CDR3 protein: CASSHWTSGTETQYF
CDR3 DNA: TGTGCCAGCAGCCACTGGACTAGCGGGACGGAGACCCAGTACTTC

V gene: TRBV28
J gene: TRBJ1-2
D gene: .
clone size: .
CDR3 protein: CASSPPFTGNYGYTF
CDR3 DNA: TGTGCCAGCAGCCCACCATTTACAGGGAACTATGGCTACACCTTC

V gene: TRBV9
J gene: TRBJ1-4
D gene: .
clone size: once
CDR3 protein: CASSVAGSAFATNEKLFF
CDR3 DNA: TGTGCCAGCAGCGTAGCGGGCAGCGCATTTGCAACTAATGAAAAACTGTTTTTT

V gene: TRBV2
J gene: TRBJ2-2
D gene: TRBD2
clone size: .
CDR3 protein: CASSDSGGSGRGTGELFF
CDR3 DNA: TGTGCCAGCAGTGACTCTGGGGGTAGCGGGAGAGGCACCGGGGAGCTGTTTTTT

V gene: TRBV7-6
J gene: TRBJ2-7
D gene: TRBD1
clone size: .
CDR3 protein: CASSLSDRAGVYEQYF
CDR3 DNA: TGTGCCAGCAGCCTGAGCGACAGGGCTGGAGTCTACGAGCAGTACTTC

V gene: TRBV19
J gene: TRBJ1-2
D gene: .
clone size: few
CDR3 protein: CASRTDNYGYTF
CDR3 DNA: TGTGCCAGTAGGACTGATAACTATGGCTACACCTTC

V gene: TRBV15
J gene: TRBJ1-2
D gene: TRBD1
clone size: .
CDR3 protein: CATSQDRGANYGYTF
CDR3 DNA: TGTGCCACCAGTCAGGACAGGGGGGCAAACTATGGCTACACCTTC

V gene: TRBV4-1
J gene: TRBJ2-5
D gene: TRBD2
clone size: .
CDR3 protein: CASSPGLGIQETQYF
CDR3 DNA: TGCGCCAGCAGCCCGGGACTAGGCATCCAAGAGACCCAGTACTTC

V gene: TRBV10-2
J gene: TRBJ2-7
D gene: TRBD2
clone size: .
CDR3 protein: CASSGLAGDDEQYF
CDR3 DNA: TGCGCCAGCAGTGGCCTAGCGGGAGACGACGAGCAGTACTTC

V gene: TRBV30
J gene: TRBJ2-7
D gene: .
clone size: .
CDR3 protein: CAWSVGGLVEQYF
CDR3 DNA: TGTGCCTGGAGTGTGGGGGGGCTGGTCGAGCAGTACTTC